Each of the 32 T cell receptor beta chains below was sequenced from the same sample in a study of T cells expressing NK-cell markers. No DNA is given; TCRdb re-called the 5' RACE reads and lists each CDR3 protein once. The sample's table shows 550,000 to 600,000 distinct CDR3 sequences. Sequencing was performed on blood T cells: a sorted CD56 or NKG2C T cell subset, CD4+ or CD8+ T cells, or bulk PBMC T cells (not recorded which). The receptors were gathered from a man aged 18 to 30 in good health.

This CDR3 reads CASSFGLAGGHGELFF. This chain links TRBV5-1 with TRBJ2-2; there is no DNA to check the TCRdb D call of TRBD2. Germline-derived CDR1 and CDR2 are SGHRS and YFSETQ. The CDR3 extends over 16 amino acids.

This CDR3 is CASSPPTGTLTYEQYF. This chain uses TRBV4-2 with TRBJ2-7; TCRdb gives TRBD1 as the D gene, but with no DNA this cannot be confirmed. The CDR3 covers 16 residues. Germline values: CDR1 LGHNA, CDR2 YNFKEQ.

V and J are TRBV7-9 and TRBJ2-4; TCRdb selects TRBD2, and the lack of DNA leaves this call unchecked. The CDR3 is 13 amino acids. Germline-derived CDR1 and CDR2 are SEHNR and FQNEAQ (reference sequence). The CDR3 region is CASRLEEVKTQYF.

J is TRBJ1-4 and V is TRBV29-1; TCRdb proposes TRBD1, but this gene call is untestable without DNA. CDR3 length equals 13 residues. Germline V gives CDR1 SQVTM, CDR2 ANQGSEA. This chain's CDR3 is CSVPGTGPEKLFF.

The chain employs TRBV6-2 or TRBV6-3 and TRBJ1-1; TCRdb proposes TRBD1, but this gene call is untestable without DNA. Germline CDR1 is MNHEY and CDR2 is SVGEGT. This CDR3 has 13 amino acids. The CDR3 loop is CASRLGRNTEAFF.

The chain employs TRBV7-9 and TRBJ1-5; without DNA, the TCRdb call of TRBD1 cannot be checked. Germline loops: CDR1 SEHNR, CDR2 FQNEAQ (reference sequence). This CDR3 spans 15 amino acids. The CDR3 region is CASSPAGISNQPQHF.

The rearrangement joins TRBV12-3 or TRBV12-4 to TRBJ2-3; lacking DNA, the TRBD1 call made by TCRdb goes unchecked. The CDR3 covers 14 residues. The CDR3 here is CASSLGTVHDTQYF.

This rearrangement joins TRBV6-2 or TRBV6-3 to TRBJ2-1; TCRdb's assignment of TRBD2 cannot be checked, as there is no DNA. The CDR3 loop spans 15 amino acids. CDR1 and CDR2 from the germline V gene are MNHEY and SVGEGT. CDR3: CASTPFAGLYNEQFF.

This chain joins TRBV29-1 and TRBJ2-3; the TCRdb D gene call, TRBD1, has no DNA to confirm it. The CDR3 has 12 amino acids. Looked up from germline, CDR1 is SQVTM and CDR2 is ANQGSEA. The CDR3 reads CSVGQGADTQYF.

The chain carries TRBV20-1 and TRBJ2-3; TCRdb's assignment of TRBD2 cannot be checked, as there is no DNA. Per germline, CDR1 DFQATT and CDR2 SNEGSKA (reference sequence). There are 15 residues in the CDR3. The CDR3 sequence is CSVLLGLAGGDTQYF.

This chain links TRBV4-1 with TRBJ1-1. The CDR3 contains 12 residues. Germline-derived CDR1 and CDR2 are MGHRA and YSYEKL. The CDR3 sequence is CASSQVAGTAFF.

V usage is TRBV4-3 and J usage is TRBJ2-3; TCRdb returns TRBD1, unconfirmable since there is no DNA. Germline values: CDR1 LGHNA, CDR2 YSLEER. The CDR3 is 14 amino acids. CDR3 amino acids: CASSQGRVRDTQYF.

This chain joins TRBV7-9 and TRBJ2-3. This CDR3 is 15 amino acids long. Germline V CDR1 and CDR2: SEHNR, FQNEAQ (reference sequence). The CDR3 spells CASSNLAASTDTQYF.

The rearrangement joins TRBV20-1 to TRBJ2-3; TCRdb picks TRBD1, but there is no DNA to check that call. Germline CDR1 is DFQATT and CDR2 is SNEGSKA (reference sequence). CDR3 length: 14 residues. The CDR3 protein is CSARYRVVTDTQYF.

The chain has TRBV27 and TRBJ2-1. CDR1 and CDR2 (germline): MNHEY, SMNVEV (reference sequence). This CDR3 contains 15 residues. Here the CDR3 reads CASSPVVHSYNEQFF.

J is TRBJ1-1 and V is TRBV20-1; TCRdb reports TRBD1, a call that lacks DNA to check it against. The CDR3 consists of 14 residues. Germline CDR1 reads DFQATT; CDR2 reads SNEGSKA (reference sequence). CDR3 sequence: CSAGQGAQATEAFF.

The chain employs TRBV7-9 and TRBJ1-2; TCRdb's D call, TRBD1, is unchecked because there is no DNA. CDR1 and CDR2 from the germline V gene are SEHNR and FQNEAQ (reference sequence). The CDR3 extends over 16 amino acids. This chain's CDR3 is CASSEDRGPLGYGYTF.

The V gene is TRBV18, the J gene TRBJ2-1; the TCRdb call, TRBD1, lacks DNA for checking. The CDR3 is 15 amino acids. Germline CDR1 is KGHSH and CDR2 is LQKENI. CDR3 amino acids: CASSQGQGHYNEQFF.

The chain combines TRBV12-3 or TRBV12-4 with TRBJ2-5; TCRdb designates TRBD2, a call that cannot be tested without DNA. This CDR3 is 15 amino acids long. The CDR3 is CASSLRLAGWETQYF.

The rearrangement joins TRBV11-2 to TRBJ2-5; TCRdb names TRBD2, which stays unverified in the absence of DNA. Germline CDR1 is SGHAT and CDR2 is FQNNGV. The CDR3 spans 17 residues. This CDR3 reads CASSARVLAGFQETQYF. Combining the CDR3 with reference TRBV11-2 and TRBJ2-5 gives the whole variable domain EAGVAQSPRYKIIEKRQSVAFWCNPISGHATLYWYQQILGQGPKLLIQFQNNGVVDDSQLPKDRFSAERLKGVDSTLKIQPAKLEDSAVYLCASSARVLAGFQETQYFGPGTRLLVL.

V usage is TRBV24-1 and J usage is TRBJ2-5; TCRdb's D call, TRBD2, is unchecked because there is no DNA. Germline-derived CDR1 and CDR2 are KGHDR and SFDVKD. The CDR3 runs 15 residues. CDR3 loop: CATSSTSGRGETQYF.

The chain is built from TRBV30 and TRBJ1-5; the TCRdb call, TRBD1, lacks DNA for checking. The CDR3 loop spans 14 amino acids. Germline CDR1 and CDR2: GTSNPN and SVGIG (reference sequence). CDR3 region: CAWGLQGDNQPQHF. Variable domain in full (rest from reference TRBV30 and TRBJ1-5): SQTIHQWPATLVQPVGSPLSLECTVEGTSNPNLYWYRQAAGRGLQLLFYSVGIGQISSEVPQNLSASRPQDRQFILSSKKLLLSDSGFYLCAWGLQGDNQPQHFGDGTRLSIL.

The chain carries TRBV12-3 or TRBV12-4 and TRBJ2-2. The CDR3 length is 15 residues. This chain's CDR3 is CASSLGAGRIGELFF.

The chain uses TRBV25-1 and TRBJ2-5; TCRdb's D call, TRBD2, is unchecked because there is no DNA. The length of the CDR3 is 18 residues. From germline, CDR1 is MGHDK and CDR2 SYGVNS. The CDR3 reads CASSVPPVKAGEEETQYF.

V usage is TRBV11-3 and J usage is TRBJ2-4; checking the TCRdb D call of TRBD2 is not possible without DNA. Looked up from germline, CDR1 is SGHNT and CDR2 is YENEEA. The CDR3 contains 17 residues. The CDR3 region is CASSLGRLAEEKNIQYF.

V is TRBV14 and J is TRBJ2-5. Germline V gives CDR1 SGHDN, CDR2 FVKESK. This CDR3 comprises 13 residues. CDR3 amino acids: CASSPLGPETQYF.

The chain carries TRBV24-1 and TRBJ2-3; TCRdb gives TRBD1 as the D gene, but with no DNA this cannot be confirmed. CDR3 size: 16 residues. Germline V gene data show CDR1 as KGHDR and CDR2 as SFDVKD. The CDR3 region is CATSDPRAEGTDTQYF.

The V call is TRBV20-1, the J call TRBJ2-5; no DNA is available, so the TRBD2 call from TCRdb remains unchecked. From germline, CDR1 is DFQATT and CDR2 SNEGSKA (reference sequence). The length of the CDR3 is 15 residues. This CDR3 reads CSATVWAGNQETQYF.

The rearrangement joins TRBV28 to TRBJ2-7; checking the TCRdb D call of TRBD1 is not possible without DNA. This CDR3 comprises 14 residues. Germline values: CDR1 MDHEN, CDR2 SYDVKM. CDR3 in amino acids: CASSLRLGQYEQYF.

The CDR3 spells CASRRSETGSNQPQHF. V is TRBV28 and J is TRBJ1-5; TCRdb returns TRBD1, unconfirmable since there is no DNA. The CDR3 consists of 16 residues. Germline CDR1 is MDHEN and CDR2 is SYDVKM.

This rearrangement joins TRBV27 to TRBJ2-1; without DNA, the TCRdb call of TRBD2 cannot be checked. The germline CDR1 and CDR2 sequences are MNHEY and SMNVEV (reference sequence). The CDR3 consists of 15 residues. CDR3 sequence: CASSLVLAKYNEQFF.

The V gene is TRBV30, the J gene TRBJ1-2. The germline gives CDR1 GTSNPN, CDR2 SVGIG (reference sequence). The CDR3 sequence is 12 residues long. CDR3 loop: CAWGMLGYGYTF.